This TCR beta chain was sequenced for a study of T cell responses to AZD1222 COVID-19 vaccine. Details on this clone: No antigen is known for it.

The CDR3 extends over 16 amino acids. V lost 4 bases to trimming and J lost 2 bases; unmatched junction nucleotides: 10. Germline V CDR1 and CDR2: MNHNS, SASEGT. Study-level findings and limits: After the peak T cell response, and only then, were repertoires sampled. Regions left unmutated in variants are reportedly the target of nearly half of spike-specific TCRs. Females made up more of the donors, who were largely white British, and clonal diversity may have come out too low.

Here immunoSEQ multiplex PCR was the method, and the copy in TCRdb shows in-frame clones only, minus some. The sample lists some 49,000 clones, more than 60% occurring once. The specimen was peripheral blood, collected on day 0 of AZD1222 vaccination. This clonotype originated in an adult in good health. The chain carries TRBV6-1 and TRBJ1-2; 7 positions agree with TRBD1. The CDR3 here is CASSVKGRGTNYGYTF. CDR3 DNA sequence: TGTGCCAGCAGTGTCAAGGGCAGGGGGACCAACTATGGCTACACCTTC.